There are a few counts of the clone carrying this T cell receptor (beta chain). Its antigen is unknown. This sample was included in a study of identical twins. The CDR3 is 14 residues long. Germline CDR1 is SGHTA and CDR2 is FQGNSA. Trimming cost V 3 bases and J 3 bases, with 11 bases left between them. Study-wide points: Insertion counts were lower in abundant cord blood beta clonotypes, a trend that memory repertoires did not show. Those out-of-frame alpha sequences shared by twins showed an excess of low generation probability.

TCRdb re-analysed the 5' RACE reads in MiXCR, keeping a single row per CDR3 protein. The sample carries some 500,000 distinct CDR3 sequences, roughly 9.9% recorded once. This sample also belongs to another study, concerning yellow fever vaccine responses in identical twins.

Sequenced sample: PBMCs. V and J are TRBV7-2 and TRBJ1-1; a possible D gene is TRBD1 (6 bases). This TCR was sampled from a woman aged 18-29 years in good health. CDR3 nucleotide sequence: TGTGCCAGCAGCTTCGTTACAGGGTACACTGAAGCTTTCTTT. Translated: CASSFVTGYTEAFF.